Below are 18 T cell receptor beta chains sequenced from a single sample in a study of T-cell reconstitution after alpha-beta-depleted transplantation in children. Unique molecular identifiers featured in how the TCRbeta library was prepared. TCRdb used MiXCR to reprocess the PCR reads, holding one entry per CDR3 protein. The table includes some 590,000 distinct CDR3 sequences, over 9.5% detected once. The source material was PBMCs from the stem cell graft donor, sampled from the stem cell graft. Receptors were obtained from a human donor who donated a stem cell graft to a child with acute myeloid leukemia.

In its sample, this clonotype was seen a few times. This rearrangement joins TRBV5-1 to TRBJ2-3; no clear D. Germline values: CDR1 SGHRS, CDR2 YFSETQ. The CDR3 has 18 residues. Trimming stripped 0 bases from V and 0 bases from J, with 17 bases between. The DNA of the CDR3 is TGCGCCAGCAGCTTGGCCAAGGCAGGCCGGTATAGCACAGATACGCAGTATTTT. It codes for CASSLAKAGRYSTDTQYF.

The CDR3 bases are TGCGCCAGCAGCCAAGGGGCAGAAAGCACAGATACGCAGTATTTT. Its translation is CASSQGAESTDTQYF. This sequence joins TRBV4-1 and TRBJ2-3; D not resolved. The CDR3 is 15 amino acids. V was pared by 1 base and J by 0 bases, with 8 bases between. Germline V gene lookup returns CDR1 MGHRA and CDR2 YSYEKL.

Only a few counts were recorded for this clonotype. V is TRBV15 and J is TRBJ2-4; no clear D gene. The CDR3 consists of 14 residues. Trimming cost V 0 bases and J 8 bases, with 11 bases left between them. Germline assignment: CDR1 LNHNV and CDR2 YYDKDF (reference sequence). The CDR3 loop reads CATSRDLDFYIQYF. The CDR3 bases are TGTGCCACCAGCAGAGATCTCGACTTTTACATTCAGTACTTC.

In its sample, this clonotype was seen a few times. V is TRBV19 and J is TRBJ2-6; a weak D match, TRBD2 (7 bases). There are 16 residues in the CDR3. V was clipped by 9 bases and J by 2 bases, with 17 bases between them. CDR1 and CDR2 from the germline V gene are LNHDA and SQIVND (reference sequence). The CDR3 nucleotides read TGTGCCAGCCGGGGGGCGACCAGGCCTGGGGCCAACGTCCTGACTTTC. Translating gives CASRGATRPGANVLTF. The full variable domain, rest sourced from reference TRBV19 and TRBJ2-6, is DGGITQSPKYLFRKEGQNVTLSCEQNLNHDAMYWYRQDPGQGLRLIYYSQIVNDFQKGDIAEGYSVSREKKESFPLTVTSAQKNPTAFYLCASRGATRPGANVLTFGAGSRLTVL.

The gene calls are TRBV5-1 and TRBJ2-3; weak D call: TRBD2 (7 bases). The ends were cut back, 5 bases at V and 4 bases at J, with 14 bases in the middle. CDR1 and CDR2 (germline): SGHRS, YFSETQ. There are 14 residues in the CDR3. The CDR3 bases are TGCGCCAGCAGTGGTAGGGGGAGGGCAGATACGCAGTATTTT. It translates to CASSGRGRADTQYF.

The table lists this clonotype with many counts. The CDR3 here is CASITQGDIEAFF. Here the CDR3 DNA reads TGTGCCAGCATCACACAGGGCGACATTGAAGCTTTCTTT. The rearrangement uses TRBV6-6 and TRBJ1-1, with TRBD1 as a possible D gene (6 bases). Trimming shortened V by 7 bases and J by 7 bases, and 16 bases separated the two germline ends. Per the germline V gene, CDR1 is MNHNY and CDR2 is SVGAGI (reference sequence). This CDR3 has 13 residues.

Comment on this clonotype: The junction departs from germline at one end; a sequencing error may be responsible. This chain connects TRBV19 to TRBJ2-4, with TRBD1 as a possible D gene (6 bases). Germline V gene data show CDR1 as LNHDA and CDR2 as SQIVND (reference sequence). The CDR3 covers 14 residues. The CDR3 reads CASSTLQGSNIHYF. As DNA, the CDR3 is TGTGCCAGTAGTACCTTACAGGGCTCTAACATTCATTACTTC.

This chain connects TRBV15 to TRBJ1-2, with 10 bases aligning to TRBD1. J gave up 8 bases and V 8 bases, and 5 bases lay outside the gene matches. This CDR3 is built from 12 residues. Germline loops: CDR1 LNHNV, CDR2 YYDKDF (reference sequence). CDR3 nucleotides: TGTGCCACCGGACAGGGGGGTCACGGCTACACCTTC. It is translated as CATGQGGHGYTF.

V usage is TRBV24-1 and J usage is TRBJ1-2, with D hard to call. The CDR3 is 14 amino acids. Trimming stripped 1 base from V and 1 base from J, with 6 bases between. CDR1 is KGHDR, CDR2 SFDVKD, per germline. CDR3 DNA sequence: TGTGCCACCAGTGATTTATGGGGTAACTATGGCTACACCTTC. Its protein product is CATSDLWGNYGYTF.

This clonotype was seen ten or more times. The chain has TRBV5-8 and TRBJ1-5; no clear D gene. V was trimmed by 1 base and J by 4 bases, leaving 3 bases between them. This CDR3 is 12 amino acids long. Germline lookup yields CDR1 SGHTS and CDR2 YDEGEE. CDR3 region: CASSLKNQPQHF. The CDR3 nucleotides read TGTGCCAGCAGCTTGAAGAATCAGCCCCAGCATTTT. Filled out from reference TRBV5-8 and TRBJ1-5, the complete variable domain reads EAGVTQSPTHLIKTRGQQATLRCSPISGHTSVYWYQQALGLGLQFLLWYDEGEERNRGNFPPRFSGRQFPNYSSELNVNALELEDSALYLCASSLKNQPQHFGDGTRLSIL.

The J gene is TRBJ2-6, the V gene TRBV7-3; D possibly matches TRBD1 or TRBD2 (5 bases each). Germline CDR1 SGHTA, CDR2 FQGTGA. V was pared by 10 bases and J by 2 bases, with 12 bases between. The CDR3 extends over 14 amino acids. CDR3 coding DNA: TGTGCCACGGGGACGGCCACTGGGGCCAACGTCCTGACTTTC. Amino acid sequence: CATGTATGANVLTF. The whole variable domain, remainder taken from reference TRBV7-3 and TRBJ2-6, is GAGVSQTPSNKVTEKGKYVELRCDPISGHTALYWYRQSLGQGPEFLIYFQGTGAADDSGLPNDRFFAVRPEGSVSTLKIQRTERGDSAVYLCATGTATGANVLTFGAGSRLTVL.

V and J are TRBV5-1 and TRBJ1-1; 7 bases are a match to TRBD1. J gave up 3 bases and V 4 bases, and 12 bases lay outside the gene matches. The CDR3 has 16 amino acids. In germline, CDR1 is SGHRS, CDR2 YFSETQ. Written as DNA, the CDR3 is TGCGCCAGCAGCCCCGGTAGAGGGGGCAGGGACACTGAAGCTTTCTTT. It encodes CASSPGRGGRDTEAFF.

There are a few counts of this clonotype. The chain recombines TRBV9 with TRBJ2-2; a weak D match, TRBD1 (6 bases). The CDR3 loop spans 20 amino acids. Trimming pared 1 base from V and 2 bases from J, leaving 24 bases between. CDR1 is SGDLS, CDR2 YYNGEE, per germline. The CDR3: CASSVYPLAWAGANTGELFF. For the CDR3, the DNA is TGTGCCAGCAGCGTATACCCGTTGGCGTGGGCAGGGGCTAACACCGGGGAGCTGTTTTTT.

This clonotype was observed a handful of times. The chain links TRBV28 to TRBJ2-7, with 9 nucleotides matching TRBD1. CDR1 is MDHEN, CDR2 SYDVKM, per germline. Losses at the gene ends were 5 bases for V and 9 bases for J; bases not matched to a gene: 20. The CDR3 is made up of 17 amino acids. The DNA of the CDR3 is TGTGCCAGCAGTCCCCACCGTATGGGACAGGGAGGTTTTGTGCAGTACTTC. It translates to CASSPHRMGQGGFVQYF.

This chain links TRBV12-5 with TRBJ2-1, with D possibly matching TRBD2 (5 bases). Germline V gives CDR1 LGHNT, CDR2 FRNRAP. The CDR3 has 16 residues. The V end was cut by 2 bases, the J end by 2 bases, with 13 bases between. The CDR3 DNA is TGTGCTAGTGGTTTGCGAGGGAACCCTACCTACAATGAGCAGTTCTTC. This sequence encodes CASGLRGNPTYNEQFF.

The gene calls are TRBV7-9 and TRBJ2-2; D unresolved. The V gene lost 8 bases and the J gene lost 4 bases, with 8 bases spanning the gap. Germline V gene lookup returns CDR1 SEHNR and CDR2 FQNEAQ (reference sequence). This CDR3 is 12 amino acids long. The DNA for the CDR3 is TGTGCCAGCTTTAGGTCCACCGGGGAGCTGTTTTTT. Translated: CASFRSTGELFF.

This clonotype showed up many times. The CDR3 sequence is CASNPGPTEQFF. The CDR3, as DNA: TGTGCCAGCAACCCAGGGCCCACTGAGCAGTTCTTC. The chain employs TRBV12-3 or TRBV12-4 and TRBJ2-1, with D possibly matching TRBD1 (5 bases). The V end lost 7 bases, the J end lost 9 bases, and 13 bases lay between the germline ends. This CDR3 is built from 12 residues.

The chain uses TRBV6-2 or TRBV6-3 and TRBJ2-1; 7 bases agree with TRBD2. CDR1 is MNHEY, CDR2 SVGEGT, per germline. V trimming: 6 bases; J trimming: 7 bases; junction bases outside the gene matches: 6. CDR3 size: 13 residues. CDR3 in DNA: TGTGCCAGCAGGGGGGGAGGGAGGAATGAGCAGTTCTTC. Its protein product is CASRGGGRNEQFF.